The TCR beta chain described here comes from a study of CD8 T cells in Susac syndrome. This clonotype was seen only once. What it binds is unknown. Reverse transcription of roughly 0.5 to 1 ug RNA used random hexamers. TCRdb passed the immunoSEQ multiplex PCR reads through MiXCR, listing each CDR3 protein once. This sample has about 85,000 distinct CDR3 sequences, with 94% found just once. CDR1 and CDR2 from the germline V gene are SGHAT and FQNNGV. The CDR3 extends over 11 amino acids. V dropped 8 bases and J dropped 3 bases, with 8 bases sitting between them. Notes on the study in general: By the study's own acknowledgment, its TCR sequencing and HLA analysis included relatively few individuals.

Sequencing of TCR beta, carried out with a high-throughput approach, was applied to CD8+ and CD4+ T cells from the blood. TEMRA cells were enriched by FACS, and CD4+ and CD8+ T cells were negatively isolated. This chain joins TRBV11-2 and TRBJ2-7; D gene uncertain. This receptor was taken from a human donor in good health. Sequenced: CD8+ T cells from PBMCs. CDR3 coding DNA: TGTGCCAGCCAGCATGACTACGAGCAGTACTTC. The encoded protein is CASQHDYEQYF.